These 29 T cell receptor beta chains originate from one sample sequenced in a study of shared clonotypes between healthy human individuals. The repertoire was sequenced with immunoSEQ multiplex PCR; TCRdb's copy has only in-frame clones and lacks some. The table has about 1,800,000 clones, less than 95% seen once. CD8 cells regarded as naive lacked CD45RO, were positively chosen for CCR7, and omitted terminally differentiated effector memory CD45RA+ cells. The sequenced sample was naive CD8+ T cells sorted from blood. The receptor set was obtained from a man between 18 and 35 years old in good health.

The chain links TRBV6-4 to TRBJ1-4, with TRBD1 as a possible D gene (6 bases). This CDR3 contains 14 residues. Trimming stripped 4 bases from V and 7 bases from J, with 13 bases between. Per the germline V gene, CDR1 is MRHNA and CDR2 is SNTAGT. CDR3 residues: CASSGRGTGEKLFF. CDR3 DNA: TGTGCCAGCAGTGGCAGGGGTACTGGTGAAAAACTGTTTTTT.

This clone was recorded a few times. The same CDR3 is also encoded by other DNA sequences in this sample. The chain uses TRBV5-4 and TRBJ2-7; 7 positions agree with TRBD1. This CDR3 comprises 12 residues. CDR1 is SGHNT, CDR2 YYREEE, per germline (reference sequence). V was pared by 3 bases and J by 4 bases, with 1 base of the junction left unmatched. The CDR3 protein is CASSSGGYEQYF. CDR3 DNA: TGTGCCAGCAGCTCAGGGGGTTACGAGCAGTACTTC.

The chain has TRBV28 and TRBJ2-1; the match to TRBD1 covers 12 bases. Germline lookup yields CDR1 MDHEN and CDR2 SYDVKM. Unmatched junction bases numbered 5, after V lost 4 bases and J lost 10 bases. The CDR3 spans 14 residues. CDR3 nucleotides: TGTGCCAGCAGTTCGGGACAGGGGGCGGGAGAGCAGTTCTTC. Its protein product is CASSSGQGAGEQFF.

The chain links TRBV7-2 to TRBJ2-1; 9 nucleotides match TRBD2. V shed 1 base and J 7 bases; nucleotides not matched to a gene: 5. Germline V CDR1 and CDR2: SGHTA, FQGNSA. The CDR3 consists of 15 residues. CDR3 protein: CASSLGASGANEQFF. The CDR3 coding sequence is TGTGCCAGCAGCTTAGGGGCTAGCGGGGCTAATGAGCAGTTCTTC.

The genes are TRBV18 and TRBJ1-5; 7 nucleotides match TRBD1. Per germline, CDR1 KGHSH and CDR2 LQKENI. The CDR3 consists of 15 residues. V trimming: 6 bases; J trimming: 0 bases; junction bases outside the gene matches: 5. The DNA for the CDR3 is TGTGCCAGCTCCCCGACAGGGTTTAGCAATCAGCCCCAGCATTTT. Encoded protein: CASSPTGFSNQPQHF.

The CDR3 is CASTPTGQLARSNQPQHF. CDR3 in DNA: TGTGCCAGCACCCCGACAGGGCAACTTGCAAGAAGCAATCAGCCCCAGCATTTT. The chain carries TRBV28 and TRBJ1-5; 7 bases align to TRBD1. Germline loops: CDR1 MDHEN, CDR2 SYDVKM. Trimming cost V 7 bases and J 1 base; bases outside gene matches: 16. The CDR3 is 18 amino acids.

The chain carries TRBV5-1 and TRBJ2-3; D call uncertain. CDR1 is SGHRS and CDR2 is YFSETQ in the germline V gene. V dropped 6 bases and J dropped 1 base, with 9 bases sitting between them. The CDR3 loop spans 13 amino acids. In nucleotides, the CDR3 is TGCGCCAGCACTAGGGTTGGCACAGATACGCAGTATTTT. Amino acid sequence: CASTRVGTDTQYF.

The V and J genes are TRBV29-1 and TRBJ1-2; D gene ambiguous. Germline V gene lookup returns CDR1 SQVTM and CDR2 ANQGSEA. The CDR3 extends over 14 amino acids. V lost 3 bases and J 4 bases, leaving 15 bases between the germline ends. In nucleotides, the CDR3 is TGCAGCGTTGATAGTACCAGATACAGCTATGGCTACACCTTC. This gives the protein CSVDSTRYSYGYTF.

V usage is TRBV27 and J usage is TRBJ1-1; 7 positions agree with TRBD1. The CDR3 is made up of 12 amino acids. The germline V gene encodes CDR1 MNHEY and CDR2 SMNVEV (reference sequence). Trimming at V came to 5 bases and at J to 7 bases, leaving 4 bases not matched to a gene. CDR3 protein: CASSERQGEAFF. Here the CDR3 DNA reads TGTGCCAGCAGTGAACGACAGGGTGAAGCTTTCTTT.

The chain links TRBV9 to TRBJ2-5; D is perhaps TRBD2 (5 bases). The CDR3 runs to 14 residues. V dropped 1 base and J dropped 5 bases, with 12 bases sitting between them. In germline, CDR1 is SGDLS, CDR2 YYNGEE. The CDR3 spells CASSVSSFLETQYF. The DNA of the CDR3 is TGTGCCAGCAGCGTATCTAGCTTTTTGGAGACCCAGTACTTC. Filled out from reference TRBV9 and TRBJ2-5, the complete variable domain reads DSGVTQTPKHLITATGQRVTLRCSPRSGDLSVYWYQQSLDQGLQFLIQYYNGEERAKGNILERFSAQQFPDLHSELNLSSLELGDSALYFCASSVSSFLETQYFGPGTRLLVL.

J is TRBJ1-1 and V is TRBV4-2, with 7 bases aligning to TRBD1. Germline CDR1 and CDR2: LGHNA and YNFKEQ. CDR3 length: 12 residues. V trimming: 5 bases; J trimming: 9 bases; junction bases outside the gene matches: 6. CDR3 in DNA: TGTGCCAGCAGCTTTGGACAGGCGAAAGCTTTCTTT. This codes for CASSFGQAKAFF.

In this sample, this clone turned up once. The V gene is TRBV19, the J gene TRBJ1-2; D unresolved. The CDR3 contains 14 residues. Per the germline V gene, CDR1 is LNHDA and CDR2 is SQIVND (reference sequence). V lost 3 bases and J lost 3, with 11 bases in between. CDR3 sequence: CASSIPGLHYGYTF. DNA for the CDR3: TGTGCCAGTAGTATTCCAGGACTTCACTATGGCTACACCTTC.

This clone occurred once. The chain has TRBV29-1 and TRBJ1-2, with 8 bases identical to TRBD1. CDR1 is SQVTM, CDR2 ANQGSEA, per germline. The CDR3 loop spans 15 amino acids. V shed 0 bases, J shed 7 bases, and the junction held 10 bases outside the gene matches. For the CDR3, the DNA is TGCAGCGTTGAAGATCATAACAGGGGGGGTTTTGGCTACACCTTC. It is translated as CSVEDHNRGGFGYTF.

This clone has a single count. V usage is TRBV28 and J usage is TRBJ2-1; no reliable D call. The germline CDR1 and CDR2 sequences are MDHEN and SYDVKM. The CDR3 loop spans 14 amino acids. Trimming left V 4 bases short and J 0 bases short, with 7 bases between. This CDR3 reads CASSWVSSYNEQFF. The DNA of the CDR3 is TGTGCCAGCAGTTGGGTAAGCTCCTACAATGAGCAGTTCTTC.

This sequence joins TRBV28 and TRBJ2-7, with a possible D match to TRBD1 (5 bases). Trimming stripped 8 bases from V and 1 base from J, with 12 bases between. The CDR3 is 13 residues long. CDR1 and CDR2 from the germline V gene are MDHEN and SYDVKM. The CDR3 region has the DNA TGTGCCAGCCTCAGGGCGGCGTCCTACGAGCAGTACTTC. Translated, it gives CASLRAASYEQYF.

This chain connects TRBV5-6 to TRBJ1-1; 7 bases line up with TRBD1. Germline V lookup: CDR1 SGHDT, CDR2 YYEEEE. The CDR3 sequence is 13 residues long. The J segment lost 3 bases and the V segment lost 4 bases, leaving 3 bases of the junction unmatched. The DNA of the CDR3 is TGTGCCAGCAGCCAGGGGGGTTACACTGAAGCTTTCTTT. Its protein is CASSQGGYTEAFF.

The chain is built from TRBV6-1 and TRBJ1-5; possible D gene TRBD1, 5 bases. Germline lookup yields CDR1 MNHNS and CDR2 SASEGT. The CDR3 has 15 residues. Deletions cut 6 bases from V and 1 base from J, with 13 bases between. CDR3 in DNA: TGTGCCAGCAGGCCGGGACGGGGCAGCAATCAGCCCCAGCATTTT. Translation: CASRPGRGSNQPQHF.

This clone was recorded once. The rearrangement uses TRBV6-1 and TRBJ2-7; D remains unclear. The CDR3 consists of 11 residues. CDR1 is MNHNS, CDR2 SASEGT, per germline. Trimming took 10 bases from V and 5 from J, leaving 12 bases between them. CDR3 coding DNA: TGTGCCACCTATTTTGCGGACGAGCAGTACTTC. It encodes CATYFADEQYF.

The J gene is TRBJ2-1, the V gene TRBV6-1, with 11 positions matching TRBD1. Germline V lookup: CDR1 MNHNS, CDR2 SASEGT. CDR3 length: 15 amino acids. Unmatched junction bases numbered 4, after V lost 7 bases and J lost 2 bases. CDR3 DNA: TGTGCCAGCACTACGGACAGGGGGCCCTACAATGAGCAGTTCTTC. Amino acid sequence: CASTTDRGPYNEQFF.

The chain uses TRBV7-9 and TRBJ2-1, with 8 nucleotides matching TRBD2. Germline loops: CDR1 SEHNR, CDR2 FQNEAQ (reference sequence). CDR3 size: 15 residues. V shed 2 bases, J shed 6 bases, and the junction held 6 bases outside the gene matches. CDR3 coding DNA: TGTGCCAGCAGCTTAATCGCGGGGGGAACCAATGAGCAGTTCTTC. Protein product: CASSLIAGGTNEQFF.

The CDR3 sequence is CASSLPGYTEAFF. CDR3 bases: TGTGCCAGCAGTTTACCGGGGTACACTGAAGCTTTCTTT. This chain uses TRBV28 with TRBJ1-1; D gene unclear. Trimming stripped 2 bases from V and 3 bases from J, with 7 bases between. The CDR3 totals 13 residues. CDR1 MDHEN and CDR2 SYDVKM come from the germline V gene.

V and J are TRBV27 and TRBJ2-2, with 9 bases fitting TRBD2. V was pared by 0 bases and J by 2 bases, with 7 bases of the junction left unmatched. Germline CDR1 MNHEY, CDR2 SMNVEV (reference sequence). This CDR3 comprises 18 residues. CDR3 in DNA: TGTGCCAGCAGTTTATCGATCCTAGCGGGACTAAACACCGGGGAGCTGTTTTTT. Translation: CASSLSILAGLNTGELFF.

As DNA, the CDR3 is TGTGCCAGCAGCTTTGCGGGCCTCGGGAACACTGAAGCTTTCTTT. The encoded protein is CASSFAGLGNTEAFF. The chain combines TRBV7-2 with TRBJ1-1; unclear D gene. Trimming removed 3 bases at V and 1 base at J, with 12 bases between. Per germline, CDR1 SGHTA and CDR2 FQGNSA. This CDR3 has 15 amino acids.

The chain carries TRBV4-1 and TRBJ1-1, with a possible D match to TRBD1 (5 bases). CDR1 MGHRA and CDR2 YSYEKL come from the germline V gene. The CDR3 is 17 amino acids. Trimming removed 0 bases from V and 1 base from J, with 15 bases in between. The CDR3 bases are TGCGCCAGCAGCCAAGATGGATCGGGGCAGTCGAACACTGAAGCTTTCTTT. Translation gives CASSQDGSGQSNTEAFF.

This clone was found once. V usage is TRBV11-2 and J usage is TRBJ2-7; D is uncertain. The CDR3 has 11 residues. V was trimmed by 6 bases and J by 4 bases, leaving 7 bases between them. In germline, CDR1 is SGHAT, CDR2 FQNNGV. In DNA, the CDR3 is TGTGCCAGCAGGGCCAGATACGAGCAGTACTTC. Protein: CASRARYEQYF.

The chain uses TRBV5-1 and TRBJ1-1; tentative D call: TRBD1 (5 bases). V gave up 0 bases and J gave up 8 bases, with 14 bases separating them. In germline, CDR1 is SGHRS, CDR2 YFSETQ. CDR3 size: 14 residues. The CDR3 nucleotides read TGCGCCAGCAGCTTGGCATCGGGGGTAACCGAAGCTTTCTTT. It codes for CASSLASGVTEAFF. Full variable domain (remainder filled in from reference TRBV5-1 and TRBJ1-1): KAGVTQTPRYLIKTRGQQVTLSCSPISGHRSVSWYQQTPGQGLQFLFEYFSETQRNKGNFPGRFSGRQFSNSRSEMNVSTLELGDSALYLCASSLASGVTEAFFGQGTRLTVV.

This rearrangement joins TRBV10-3 to TRBJ1-1; D not resolved. CDR3 length: 15 residues. Trimming removed 3 bases from V and 0 bases from J, with 11 bases in between. Germline CDR1 ENHRY, CDR2 SYGVKD. The CDR3 DNA is TGTGCCATCAGTGAATGGGAGGGATTGAACACTGAAGCTTTCTTT. Encoded protein: CAISEWEGLNTEAFF.

This chain links TRBV7-9 with TRBJ1-2; possibly TRBD1 for D (5 bases). Trimming took 1 base from V and 0 from J, leaving 12 bases between them. CDR1 is SEHNR, CDR2 FQNEAQ, per germline (reference sequence). CDR3 size: 16 residues. CDR3 DNA sequence: TGTGCCAGCAGCTTAGTAGTGACAGACCCTAACTATGGCTACACCTTC. This gives the protein CASSLVVTDPNYGYTF.

This chain links TRBV27 with TRBJ2-7; TRBD1 might be the D (5 bases). V shed 5 bases and J shed 2 bases, with 10 bases lying between them. This CDR3 is 13 amino acids long. Germline CDR1 reads MNHEY; CDR2 reads SMNVEV (reference sequence). CDR3 loop: CASSPWGTYEQYF. The CDR3, as DNA: TGTGCCAGCAGTCCTTGGGGCACCTACGAGCAGTACTTC.